This TCR beta chain appears in the sequencing data of a study of tumor T cells in aggressive B-cell lymphoma. The assay was immunoSEQ multiplex PCR, and TCRdb's table has in-frame clones only and misses some. The table includes about 7,600 clones, about 81% detected once. This CDR3 region has 15 residues. From germline, CDR1 is LGHNA and CDR2 YNFKEQ. J was trimmed by 4 bases and V by 4 bases; bases with no gene match: 7. The chain recombines TRBV4-2 with TRBJ1-5; 7 bases agree with TRBD1. The specimen was tumor tissue. The source is an adult with diffuse large B cell lymphoma. The DNA of the CDR3 is TGTGCCAGCAGCCGAACCGAGACAGGGAATCAGCCCCAGCATTTT. Its translation: CASSRTETGNQPQHF.